These 20 T cell receptor beta chains were all obtained from the same sample, sequenced in a study of T cell responses to AZD1222 COVID-19 vaccine. Produced via immunoSEQ multiplex PCR; TCRdb's table is partial and in-frame only. This sample has under 50,000 clones; approximately 90% occur once, and the top ten carry 1% to 1.3%. The specimen was peripheral blood, collected 28 days after the second AZD1222 dose. The receptors were sampled from an adult who received the AZD1222 COVID-19 vaccine.

This chain joins TRBV7-9 and TRBJ1-2; no clear D gene. The CDR3 contains 14 residues. V lost 1 base, J lost 4 bases, and 10 bases lay in between. Per the germline V gene, CDR1 is SEHNR and CDR2 is FQNEAQ (reference sequence). The CDR3 is CASSLVGSPYGYTF. The CDR3 DNA follows: TGTGCCAGCAGCTTAGTTGGGAGCCCCTATGGCTACACCTTC. The variable domain in full, completed from reference TRBV7-9 and TRBJ1-2, reads DTGVSQNPRHKITKRGQNVTFRCDPISEHNRLYWYRQTLGQGPEFLTYFQNEAQLEKSRLLSDRFSAERPKGSFSTLEIQRTEQGDSAMYLCASSLVGSPYGYTFGSGTRLTVV.

This chain uses TRBV5-4 with TRBJ2-5; D ambiguous. CDR1 is SGHNT and CDR2 is YYREEE in the germline V gene (reference sequence). This CDR3 region has 14 residues. Trimming cost V 0 bases and J 4 bases, with 10 bases left between them. CDR3 DNA: TGTGCCAGCAGCTTGGAGGGTAAGGGAGAGACCCAGTACTTC. It translates to CASSLEGKGETQYF.

V and J are TRBV6-5 and TRBJ1-4; a weak D match, TRBD1 (6 bases). V shed 4 bases and J shed 10 bases, with 13 bases lying between them. The CDR3 spans 13 residues. CDR1 is MNHEY, CDR2 SVGAGI, per germline. This CDR3 reads CASSLQGEGKLFF. CDR3 bases: TGTGCCAGCAGTTTACAGGGTGAGGGAAAACTGTTTTTT.

CDR3 loop: CASRSTVGVQPQHF. CDR3 in DNA: TGCGCCAGCAGATCGACTGTAGGAGTTCAGCCCCAGCATTTT. The V and J genes are TRBV4-1 and TRBJ1-5; unclear D gene. The CDR3 runs to 14 residues. Germline CDR1 is MGHRA and CDR2 is YSYEKL. Deletions cut 6 bases from V and 6 bases from J, with 15 bases between.

The J gene is TRBJ1-6, the V gene TRBV12-5; D call uncertain. Trimming removed 4 bases from V and 7 bases from J, with 23 bases in between. Germline-derived CDR1 and CDR2 are LGHNT and FRNRAP. The CDR3 extends over 18 amino acids. The CDR3 sequence: CASGSPSGREIGNSPLHF. DNA of the CDR3: TGTGCTAGTGGTTCCCCAAGTGGAAGGGAAATAGGGAATTCACCCCTCCACTTT.

The chain is built from TRBV6-6 and TRBJ1-1; D remains unclear. The CDR3 is made up of 15 amino acids. V gave up 7 bases and J gave up 0 bases, with 15 bases separating them. The germline V gene encodes CDR1 MNHNY and CDR2 SVGAGI (reference sequence). The CDR3 DNA reads TGTGCCAGCACTAAGCCCGGACCCATGAACACTGAAGCTTTCTTT. As protein: CASTKPGPMNTEAFF.

The CDR3 coding sequence is TGCGCCAGCAGCCACCAACAGGGAACGAACACTGAAGCTTTCTTT. Translated: CASSHQQGTNTEAFF. The chain combines TRBV4-1 with TRBJ1-1; a weak D match, TRBD1 (6 bases). Germline V lookup: CDR1 MGHRA, CDR2 YSYEKL. V was pared by 3 bases and J by 1 base, with 12 bases between. The CDR3 has 15 residues.

V is TRBV19 and J is TRBJ2-6, with D perhaps matching TRBD1 or TRBD2 (5 bases each). The ends were cut back, 8 bases at V and 8 bases at J, with 16 bases in the middle. Germline loops: CDR1 LNHDA, CDR2 SQIVND (reference sequence). The CDR3 is made up of 14 amino acids. CDR3: CASAALWGTNVLTF. The CDR3 DNA sequence: TGTGCCAGTGCCGCACTCTGGGGGACCAACGTCCTGACTTTC.

The chain links TRBV2 to TRBJ2-1; TRBD2 matches at 11 bases. V lost 5 bases, J lost 6 bases, and 9 bases stayed unmatched. Germline CDR1 is SNHLY and CDR2 is FYNNEI. The CDR3 totals 16 residues. CDR3 loop: CASSRQLAGAVNEQFF. CDR3 sequence (DNA): TGTGCCAGCAGTCGCCAACTAGCGGGAGCGGTCAATGAGCAGTTCTTC.

This chain uses TRBV3-1 (or the pseudogene TRBV3-2) with TRBJ2-1, with 7 nucleotides matching TRBD2. V was clipped by 1 base and J by 7 bases; unmatched bases: 4. Germline V gene data show CDR1 as LGHDT and CDR2 as YNNKEL (reference sequence). CDR3 length: 14 amino acids. The CDR3 reads CASSQGGTTNEQFF. The CDR3, as DNA: TGTGCCAGCAGCCAAGGAGGGACTACGAATGAGCAGTTCTTC.

V and J are TRBV7-2 and TRBJ1-2; TRBD1 matches 7 bases. After removal of 7 bases from V and 2 bases from J, the junction contained 10 bases not matched to a gene. Germline CDR1 is SGHTA and CDR2 is FQGNSA. The CDR3 has 15 residues. Written as DNA, the CDR3 is TGTGCCAGCACTCCGAGGGGGCAGGGGAACTATGGCTACACCTTC. Protein product: CASTPRGQGNYGYTF.

This chain uses TRBV27 with TRBJ2-7; D is tentatively TRBD1 or TRBD2 (5 bases each). This CDR3 comprises 16 residues. Trimming took 3 bases from V and 3 from J, leaving 18 bases between them. Per the germline V gene, CDR1 is MNHEY and CDR2 is SMNVEV (reference sequence). CDR3 region: CASSLRGVNPIYEQYF. The CDR3 nucleotides are TGTGCCAGCAGTTTGCGAGGGGTTAATCCCATCTACGAGCAGTACTTC.

The chain joins TRBV19 to TRBJ2-1; no definite D call. Deletions cut 4 bases from V and 8 bases from J, with 9 bases between. This CDR3 has 12 amino acids. Per the germline V gene, CDR1 is LNHDA and CDR2 is SQIVND (reference sequence). CDR3 in DNA: TGTGCCAGTAGTAACACTCTTTATGAGCAGTTCTTC. Translated, it gives CASSNTLYEQFF.

V and J are TRBV10-3 and TRBJ2-7; D might be TRBD1 or TRBD2, each matching 6 bases. Germline CDR1 reads ENHRY; CDR2 reads SYGVKD. This CDR3 region has 19 residues. V lost 0 bases and J lost 0, with 21 bases in between. DNA of the CDR3: TGTGCCATCAGTGAGTCGGGTCGGGGGAACAGGGAGAGCTCCTACGAGCAGTACTTC. It encodes CAISESGRGNRESSYEQYF.

The J gene is TRBJ2-7, the V gene TRBV6-2 or TRBV6-3; 8 bases align to TRBD2. Germline values: CDR1 MNHEY, CDR2 SVGEGT. Trimming at V came to 5 bases and at J to 2 bases, leaving 11 bases not matched to a gene. CDR3 length: 16 amino acids. The CDR3 is CASSILPSGGAYEQYF. CDR3 nucleotide sequence: TGTGCCAGCAGTATCCTCCCCAGCGGGGGAGCCTACGAGCAGTACTTC.

The gene calls are TRBV2 and TRBJ2-3; 12 nucleotides align to TRBD2. V lost 6 bases to trimming and J lost 3 bases; unmatched junction nucleotides: 10. The CDR3 extends over 17 amino acids. Germline V gives CDR1 SNHLY, CDR2 FYNNEI. The CDR3 region is CASRRGLAGGRTDTQYF. CDR3 sequence (DNA): TGTGCCAGCAGGAGGGGGCTAGCGGGAGGGCGGACAGATACGCAGTATTTT. Based on the CDR3 plus reference TRBV2 and TRBJ2-3, the full variable domain is EPEVTQTPSHQVTQMGQEVILRCVPISNHLYFYWYRQILGQKVEFLVSFYNNEISEKSEIFDDQFSVERPDGSNFTLKIRSTKLEDSAMYFCASRRGLAGGRTDTQYFGPGTRLTVL.

This clone was detected only once. The chain uses TRBV24-1 and TRBJ2-1; no reliable D call. V was clipped by 1 base and J by 3 bases, with 3 bases between them. CDR1 is KGHDR and CDR2 is SFDVKD in the germline V gene. The CDR3 spans 13 residues. The CDR3 loop is CATSDFSYNEQFF. The CDR3 coding sequence is TGTGCCACCAGTGATTTCAGCTACAATGAGCAGTTCTTC.

The chain carries TRBV5-1 and TRBJ1-1; no reliable D call. Between the trimmed V and J ends, which lost 4 bases and 0 bases, there was a span of 16 bases. CDR1 is SGHRS, CDR2 YFSETQ, per germline. The CDR3 has 16 residues. The CDR3 bases are TGCGCCAGCAGCCCCGGGGTGGGATCCCTGAACACTGAAGCTTTCTTT. Its translation is CASSPGVGSLNTEAFF.

The chain carries TRBV10-3 and TRBJ2-7, with 7 bases aligning to TRBD1. The CDR3 is made up of 15 amino acids. The ends lost 6 bases at V and 7 bases at J; junction bases unmatched: 15. Germline-derived CDR1 and CDR2 are ENHRY and SYGVKD. In DNA form, the CDR3 reads TGTGCCATCAGGACGACAGGGACGCTACGTCGTGAGCAGTACTTC. Translating it yields CAIRTTGTLRREQYF.

The chain recombines TRBV28 with TRBJ2-7; no clear D gene. The germline V gene encodes CDR1 MDHEN and CDR2 SYDVKM. V lost 1 base and J 7 bases, leaving 11 bases between the germline ends. The CDR3 length is 13 residues. The CDR3 DNA follows: TGTGCCAGCAGTTTATCCCTGGTGGGGGAGCAGTACTTC. Translation gives CASSLSLVGEQYF.